This is a list of T cell receptor beta chains from one sample in a study of T-cell memory formation after mild COVID-19. TCRdb passed the 5' RACE reads through MiXCR, listing each CDR3 protein once. The profile shows under 450,000 distinct CDR3 sequences, approximately 15% of them singletons. Sequencing was done on a sample of PBMCs or a T cell subset sorted from them (not recorded which). The receptors stem from a man aged 18-30 years who had mild COVID-19 (a few samples of this study predate the infection). Cell type and time point are not known. The conserved cysteine and the conserved F or W are not part of the CDR3 here. A D gene is named only where the DNA matches it firmly.

V gene | D gene | CDR3 protein
TRBV11-2 | - | ASSLDVGGSRGYT
TRBV12-3/TRBV12-4 | TRBD2 | ASNIAGGHYNEQF
TRBV5-1 | TRBD1 | ASSKGTGKETQY
TRBV12-3/TRBV12-4 | TRBD2 | ASTWASGGLETQY
TRBV18 | - | ASSPDRQGTQY
TRBV7-2 | - | ASSHRDLIYGYT
TRBV5-1 | - | ASSLGALEEQY
TRBV19 | - | ASSRQNNQPQH
TRBV7-2 | - | ASRGGAGGELF
TRBV25-1 | - | ASRAGDNTEAF
TRBV7-2 | - | ASSLVTTEAF
TRBV18 | - | ASSPQDGRNSPLH